This T cell receptor (beta chain) was identified in a study of CD8+ T cells in alopecia areata. On the study more broadly: Treatment comprised oral tofacitinib, 5 to 10 mg twice daily, in treated patients. The tofacitinib course ran for 6 to 18 months and was followed by 6 months off drug. General study results and limits: Against the mouse data, patients shared TCRs less clearly, possibly for HLA reasons. For patients receiving tofacitinib, scalp clonality and expanded CD8+ clones among the top 100 significantly decreased.

Details on this clone: As yet, its antigen is unknown.

V shed 5 bases and J shed 5 bases, with 15 bases lying between them. CDR3 length: 14 amino acids. CDR1 MNHEY and CDR2 SMNVEV come from the germline V gene (reference sequence). This sample's treatment: oral pan-JAK inhibitor, 5-10 mg twice daily. Extracted RNA was reverse transcribed into cDNA, the sequencing template. Profiling relied on immunoSEQ multiplex PCR, and the TCRdb table lists in-frame clones only, not all of them. The sample consists of about 140,000 clones, about 86% of them appearing once. The gene calls are TRBV27 and TRBJ2-5; either TRBD1 or TRBD2 may supply D (5 bases each). This TCR was recovered from a human donor with alopecia areata. The sample here was CD8+ T cells sorted from blood, taken at week 4, from a patient treated with tofacitinib. As DNA, the CDR3 is TGTGCCAGCAGTCTCGGGACCCTCCCCGAGACCCAGTACTTC. The encoded protein is CASSLGTLPETQYF.